This T cell receptor beta chain is drawn from a study of beta chain features in type 1 diabetes. CDR3 length equals 15 residues. Germline values: CDR1 SGHNT, CDR2 YENEEA. Trimming left V 1 base short and J 9 bases short, with 16 bases between. TCRB transcripts that were expressed got sequenced, as all of the isolated RNA had been reverse transcribed. The data were produced by immunoSEQ multiplex PCR, yet TCRdb's version contains in-frame clones alone and is incomplete. The top ten hold under 0.9% of the sample, which has about 40,000 clones, around half seen once. This receptor was obtained from a woman aged 18-29 years in good health. The sample comprised central memory CD4+ T cells from blood. V usage is TRBV11-3 and J usage is TRBJ2-1, with D possibly matching TRBD2 (7 bases). CDR3 loop: CASSLGSSGGGEQFF. The CDR3 DNA sequence: TGTGCCAGCAGCTTAGGTTCTAGCGGAGGGGGTGAGCAGTTCTTC.